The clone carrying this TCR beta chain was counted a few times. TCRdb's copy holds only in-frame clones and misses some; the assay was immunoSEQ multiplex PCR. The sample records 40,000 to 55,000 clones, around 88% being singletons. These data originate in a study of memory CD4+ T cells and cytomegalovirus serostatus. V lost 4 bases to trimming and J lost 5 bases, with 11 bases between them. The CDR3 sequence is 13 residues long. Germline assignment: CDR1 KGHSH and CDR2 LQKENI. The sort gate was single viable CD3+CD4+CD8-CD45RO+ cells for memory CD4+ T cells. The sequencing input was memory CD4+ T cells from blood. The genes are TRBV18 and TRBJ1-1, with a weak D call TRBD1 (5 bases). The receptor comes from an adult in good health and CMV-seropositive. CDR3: CASSLDSQTEAFF. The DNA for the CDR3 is TGTGCCAGCTCACTTGACAGTCAGACTGAAGCTTTCTTT.